The clone carrying this T cell receptor beta chain was counted many times. Its target is not known. Template material for amplifying TCR beta CDR3 regions consisted of RNA transcripts. A set of HTBI primers served as the primers for a first-round RT-PCR of the TCR CDR3. TCRdb reanalysed the multiplex PCR reads using MiXCR and keeps one entry per CDR3 protein. The sample lists about 360,000 distinct CDR3 sequences, less than 15% occurring once. The sample is drawn from a study of T cells in Graves' hyperthyroidism and ophthalmopathy. Study-wide background: Peripheral blood draws took place at initial diagnosis, ahead of any treatment. Findings of the study overall: It was a median about 6.5 months before onset that the model predicted ophthalmopathy.

Germline lookup yields CDR1 DFQATT and CDR2 SNEGSKA (reference sequence). Trimming cost V 3 bases and J 1 base, with 13 bases left between them. The CDR3 has 15 residues. This sequence joins TRBV20-1 and TRBJ1-5; no definite D call. This clonotype originated in a woman aged 18-29 years with Graves' hyperthyroidism. The sample was blood. CDR3 residues: CSASITRGSNQPQHF. In DNA form, the CDR3 reads TGCAGTGCTAGCATCACTCGCGGGAGCAATCAGCCCCAGCATTTT.